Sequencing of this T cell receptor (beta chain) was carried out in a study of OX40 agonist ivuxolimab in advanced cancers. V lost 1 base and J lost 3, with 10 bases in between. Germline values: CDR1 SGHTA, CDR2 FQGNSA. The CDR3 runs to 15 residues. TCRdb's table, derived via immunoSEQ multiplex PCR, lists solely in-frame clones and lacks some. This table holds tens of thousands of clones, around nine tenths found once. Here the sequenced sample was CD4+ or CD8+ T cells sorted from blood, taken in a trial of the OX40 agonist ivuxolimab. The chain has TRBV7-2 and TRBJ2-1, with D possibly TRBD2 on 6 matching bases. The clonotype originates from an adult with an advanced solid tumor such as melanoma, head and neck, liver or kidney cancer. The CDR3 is CASSLEASVYNEQFF. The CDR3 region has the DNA TGTGCCAGCAGCTTAGAGGCTAGCGTCTACAATGAGCAGTTCTTC.